This T cell receptor (beta chain) was documented in a study of OX40 agonist ivuxolimab in advanced cancers. Background for the entire study: The costimulatory receptor OX40 (CD134) was targeted by ivuxolimab, a fully human IgG2 agonistic monoclonal antibody. Intravenous ivuxolimab was administered to patients every 2 weeks at six dose levels: 0.01, 0.1, 0.3, 1.5, 3 and 10 mg/kg. Of the roughly 54 patients in dose escalation, about 20 had hepatocellular carcinoma, roughly 15 had melanoma, 9 had renal cell carcinoma and 9 had head and neck cancer. The dose-escalation cohort was approximately 83% male with a mean age of roughly 60 years, ranging from roughly 23 to 90. Prior anti-PD-1, anti-PD-L1 or anti-CTLA-4 therapy was permitted, and checkpoint inhibitors had been received by about 37% of dose-escalation patients. Three dose-escalation patients achieved partial responses, one with hepatocellular carcinoma and two with cutaneous melanoma. Peripheral TCRbeta sequencing was intended to test whether TCR sequence diversity was altered and clonal T-cell expansion was caused by ivuxolimab. The monotherapy dose-escalation portion (N of about 52 patients) of the phase I ivuxolimab trial is reported in the paper. Points the paper makes about the study in general: In the 0.1-3.0 mg/kg groups, partial responders were among the patients with the lowest normalized peripheral clonal expansion, particularly in CD8+ T cells. At doses of 0.1 to 3.0 mg/kg, clonal expansion of both CD4+ and CD8+ blood T cells was observed from baseline to week 6. After ivuxolimab, expanded clones were on average more numerous among CD8+ T cells than among CD4+ T cells. The antigen specificity of the peripheral T cells that underwent clonal expansion was not determined. Low levels of normalized T-cell clonal expansion were also seen in some nonresponding patients.

CDR1 and CDR2 (MNHEY, SMNVEV) derive from the germline V gene (reference sequence). The V and J ends are trimmed by 3 bases and 3 bases, leaving 20 bases between them. The CDR3 contains 17 residues, cysteine and phenylalanine counted. The entry retains the CDR3 DNA only, 51 bases that are in frame from base 1. The trial excluded patients who had a history of autoimmune disease or who were on systemic immunosuppression. Peripheral blood for TCR sequencing was collected from all dose cohorts at baseline, on cycle 4 day 1, and on cycle 7 day 1. The samples were taken from a phase I, first-in-human, multicenter, open-label dose-escalation trial of ivuxolimab. Adults with locally advanced or metastatic melanoma, renal cell, hepatocellular, or head and neck squamous cell carcinoma were enrolled in the trial. Before TCR sequencing, CD4+ T cells and CD8+ T cells were sorted from peripheral blood as separate populations.

To sequence the TCRbeta CDR3 region, genomic DNA was isolated from the sorted cells. The immunoSEQ Assay was used for sequencing of TCRbeta CDR3 regions. The immuneACCESS repertoire file appears here via TCRdb, limited to in-frame rearrangements. These files lack a portion of the clones; in checked studies, under half of the deficit traces to unresolved V genes, and the cause of the others is not known. The table for this sample lists about 86,000 clones; roughly 89% of them were counted only once. The ten largest account for 1.1% to 1.5% of the sample. Regarding this clone: Its recognized antigen is unknown. The sample holds no much larger clone one base away, and base qualities are not on file.

The V gene is TRBV27 and the J gene is TRBJ1-1; a tentative D match to TRBD1 spans 5 bases. The clonotype originates from an adult with an advanced solid tumor such as melanoma, head and neck, liver or kidney cancer. The sample was CD4+ or CD8+ T cells sorted from blood, taken in a trial of the OX40 agonist ivuxolimab. The encoded CDR3 is CASSFSRVPTRDTEAFF. At the DNA level, the sequence is TGTGCCAGCAGTTTTTCCAGGGTCCCGACTCGGGACACTGAAGCTTTCTTT.